This TCR beta chain was documented in a study of HIV-infected patients and healthy controls (dated by TCRdb to between 2013 and 2015). The study in broad terms: Whether deep TCR repertoire sequencing of small blood samples from HIV patients could capture immune perturbation and reconstitution was tested in the study.

About 470 ng RNA was reverse transcribed with SuperScript III using primers against the alpha and beta constant regions. Separate libraries for the alpha and beta chains were generated through chain-specific third strand synthesis that incorporated multiplexing indices. The protocol used a single primer pair to amplify all rearrangements within a chain, which avoided primer bias, and attached molecular barcodes to each cDNA molecule. Purified cDNA was ligated with T4 RNA Ligase 1 onto a 5' RACE adapter bearing a random hexamer and the SP2 sequencing primer site. Second strand synthesis was performed with Phusion polymerase and primed from the SP2 site, and slow temperature ramps were applied to favor optimal annealing. Each molecule's 12-nucleotide barcode consisted of two random hexamer sequences, both added before amplification and joined together. An amplification PCR of 20 to 25 cycles with P5s and P7 primers came after a short first PCR that had added P5 and P7 adapter elements plus a second index. In total the libraries went through about 29 PCR cycles, after which the libraries were quantified on a Qubit, sized on a Bioanalyzer, and diluted to around 4 nM. Sequencing of the normalized libraries was performed on an Illumina MiSeq with 2 x 250 paired-end kits. MinElute columns were the means by which the reverse transcription reactions were cleaned up, and the reactions were eluted into approximately 10 ul Tris-Cl. Adapter ligations were incubated for around 22 hours at 16 degrees C and subsequently purified with AMPure XP beads at a 1:1 ratio. The study's processing was this. Demultiplexed FASTQ files were processed with a modified Decombinator that output V, J, insert and barcode information. Sequences that shared a barcode but differed from the dominant sequence were treated as errors and discarded, and barcodes were clustered at Levenshtein distance 3 and counted to estimate the original cDNA molecules. The R packages ineq, vegan, igraph and RCytoscape were used for downstream analyses, with IMGT nomenclature and CDR3 definitions applied. V gene usage was calculated across distinct sequences, with every TCR tallied a single time to avoid skew from clonal expansion. Whenever two unique CDR3 amino acid sequences within a donor differed by a single Levenshtein edit, similarity networks linked them. Published HIV-specific CDR3s (around 90 alpha, about 720 beta) and CMV-specific CDR3s (around 12 alpha, 200 to 300 beta) were compiled and searched for in the repertoires. It was shown by random subsampling to size-matched repertoires that the decreased diversity of patients was not caused by their lower sequence numbers. Using fastp trimming at Q25 and MiXCR clonotype assembly, TCRdb reanalyzed the public sequencing data and kept in-frame beta chains. Rows are combined by CDR3 protein, so each entry shows the most common genes and DNA. These V and J calls are TCRdb output, not the study's own analysis. This sample has 19,000 or so distinct CDR3 sequences in its table, and approximately 9.5% of those were observed once. Over 5.5% of the sample belongs to the ten largest clones.

The full study reports these points: In HIV-infected patients, the apparent post-therapy recovery of the Gini index was not replicated in size-matched repertoire data. Compared with untreated HIV+ repertoires, healthy control repertoires had roughly threefold more distinct CDR3s and a higher Shannon diversity. During therapy, a significant decrease in frequency was seen for HIV-associated CDR3s, whereas no significant change was found for CMV-associated CDR3s, although most of them became more frequent. Differing numbers of distinct sequences in patients and controls hindered comparison, and size-matching assigned excessive weight to rare events in the HIV-infected data. Pairing of alpha and beta chains was not determined in the samples. Compared with controls, HIV-infected patients showed significantly different mean usage of eight alpha and eight beta V genes. A major limit on how widely the findings apply, in the view of the authors, was that only sixteen HIV-infected individuals were processed. The observed differences in diversity were not explained by the slight differences in age and sex profiles between the study cohorts. MAIT cell alpha-chain CDR3s were found at high frequency in healthy controls but were severely depleted in HIV+ repertoires. The use of whole blood limited sequencing depth and precluded separation of the dynamics of distinct T-cell subpopulations. Healthy controls shared more CDR3s between individuals than HIV+ patients, by Jaccard index and by count of highly shared sequences. In the study, no determination of donor HLA types was made. Significantly higher mean Gini indices were seen in HIV-infected repertoires than in controls, possibly reflecting oligoclonality.

This clonotype has ten or more counts. This clone's antigen is unknown. Per-base qualities were not stored, and no clone one base away is much larger. Including cysteine and phenylalanine, the CDR3 has 15 amino acids. CDR3 DNA only is kept here, 45 bases in frame from base 1. Via the germline V gene, CDR1 is ENHRY and CDR2 SYGVKD. V is pared back by 0 bases and J by 5 bases, with 11 bases lying between the germline termini. Since whole blood was used without any cell fractionation, the repertoire reflected all peripheral T cells in unsorted form. As controls, ten uninfected healthy donors were sampled, and four of those donors gave samples twice, roughly 3 months apart. For RNA extraction, 2.5 ml of peripheral blood was drawn into Tempus tubes. Residual genomic DNA was removed with the TURBO-DNase kit and globin mRNA was depleted with GLOBINclear.

The sequence was collected from an adult in good health. The sample was blood. The chain is made from TRBV10-3 and TRBJ2-1; no D gene is confidently identified. In nucleotides, the sequence is TGTGCCATCAGTGAGTCGTGGTCACAGCACAATGAGCAGTTCTTC. Its coded protein is CAISESWSQHNEQFF.